These 19 T cell receptor beta chains were sequenced from one sample in a study of blood T cells in healthy people across ages. With a J-beta primer mix and a sample-barcoded 5' primer, a second PCR ran about 7 to 12 cycles. TCRdb re-derived calls from the 5' RACE reads in MiXCR, one entry per CDR3 protein. The sample has around 1.1 million distinct CDR3 sequences; roughly two fifths are singletons. The sequenced material came from blood. The receptors were sampled from a man aged 18 to 29 in good health.

This clonotype was observed at least ten times. This chain links TRBV7-9 with TRBJ1-4; D uncertain. V shed 0 bases and J shed 8 bases, with 10 bases lying between them. Germline loops: CDR1 SEHNR, CDR2 FQNEAQ (reference sequence). The CDR3 totals 14 residues. The CDR3 is CASSLASEPEKLFF. The CDR3 region has the DNA TGTGCCAGCAGCTTAGCCTCCGAGCCCGAAAAACTGTTTTTT.

The chain employs TRBV5-1 and TRBJ2-7; 9 bases map to TRBD1. The junction had 6 bases not matched to a gene; V was cut back by 1 base and J by 7 bases. This CDR3 is built from 14 residues. Per the germline V gene, CDR1 is SGHRS and CDR2 is YFSETQ. Here the CDR3 DNA reads TGCGCCAGCAGCTTGTTCGGGACAGGGTCGGAGCAGTACTTC. It codes for CASSLFGTGSEQYF.

CDR3 DNA: TGCAGCGAACCGGACAGGCGGCCCTACGAGCAGTACTTC. Translation: CSEPDRRPYEQYF. The genes are TRBV29-1 and TRBJ2-7; TRBD1 matches 7 bases. V shed 7 bases, J shed 2 bases, and the junction held 8 bases outside the gene matches. In germline, CDR1 is SQVTM, CDR2 ANQGSEA. This CDR3 has 13 residues.

This clonotype has only a few counts. The chain uses TRBV11-2 and TRBJ2-2, with TRBD1 matching over 10 bases. The CDR3 loop spans 16 amino acids. Trimming cost V 4 bases and J 5 bases; bases outside gene matches: 7. The germline V gene has CDR1 SGHAT and CDR2 FQNNGV. The CDR3 region is CASSSRQGAFTGELFF. In DNA, the CDR3 is TGTGCCAGCAGCTCCCGACAGGGGGCTTTTACCGGGGAGCTGTTTTTT.

This clonotype appeared a few times. The chain recombines TRBV9 with TRBJ2-5; D is unclear. Germline V gene lookup returns CDR1 SGDLS and CDR2 YYNGEE. Deletions cut 0 bases from V and 4 bases from J, with 13 bases between. The CDR3 contains 15 residues. The CDR3, as DNA: TGTGCCAGCAGCGTAGATCGTTGGGGTTCAGAGACCCAGTACTTC. Translating it yields CASSVDRWGSETQYF.

This clonotype came up a few times. This rearrangement joins TRBV28 to TRBJ2-2, with D possibly matching TRBD1 (6 bases). CDR1 and CDR2 (germline): MDHEN, SYDVKM. The CDR3 contains 15 residues. V was cut by 5 bases and J by 0 bases, with 10 bases left in between. CDR3 sequence reads: CASSPRTANTGELFF. The CDR3 bases are TGTGCCAGCAGTCCCCGGACAGCGAACACCGGGGAGCTGTTTTTT. The full variable domain, with the rest looked up from reference TRBV28 and TRBJ2-2, is DVKVTQSSRYLVKRTGEKVFLECVQDMDHENMFWYRQDPGLGLRLIYFSYDVKMKEKGDIPEGYSVSREKKERFSLILESASTNQTSMYLCASSPRTANTGELFFGEGSRLTVL.

This clonotype appeared a few times. The chain is built from TRBV5-4 and TRBJ2-1, with 11 bases aligning to TRBD2. The CDR3 is 17 amino acids. The germline CDR1 and CDR2 sequences are SGHNT and YYREEE (reference sequence). V lost 2 bases to trimming and J lost 4 bases; unmatched junction nucleotides: 8. CDR3 residues: CASSFGAGTSGYNEQFF. The CDR3 coding sequence is TGTGCCAGCAGCTTTGGGGCCGGGACTAGCGGTTACAATGAGCAGTTCTTC.

This clonotype has just a few counts. This sequence joins TRBV2 and TRBJ1-5, with D tentatively TRBD1 (6 bases). The germline V gene has CDR1 SNHLY and CDR2 FYNNEI. The CDR3 has 13 amino acids. V lost 7 bases, J lost 5 bases, and 12 bases lay in between. CDR3 DNA sequence: TGTGCCAGCAATCCGGACAGCCATCAGCCCCAGCATTTT. Its protein product is CASNPDSHQPQHF. Full variable domain (rest looked up from reference TRBV2 and TRBJ1-5): EPEVTQTPSHQVTQMGQEVILRCVPISNHLYFYWYRQILGQKVEFLVSFYNNEISEKSEIFDDQFSVERPDGSNFTLKIRSTKLEDSAMYFCASNPDSHQPQHFGDGTRLSIL.

CDR3: CASSPRQGRAYEQYF. For the CDR3, the DNA is TGTGCCAGCAGCCCTCGCCAGGGGCGAGCCTACGAGCAGTACTTC. The gene calls are TRBV11-1 and TRBJ2-7, with D maybe TRBD1 (6 bases). Germline lookup yields CDR1 SGHAT and CDR2 FQDESV (reference sequence). There are 15 residues in the CDR3. The V gene lost 5 bases and the J gene lost 2 bases, with 16 bases spanning the gap.

This clonotype was seen a few times. The chain combines TRBV12-3 or TRBV12-4 with TRBJ1-1; D gene uncertain. The CDR3 has 12 amino acids. Trimming pared 5 bases from V and 6 bases from J, leaving 10 bases between. The CDR3: CASSLRTAEAFF. The CDR3 DNA follows: TGTGCCAGCAGTCTTAGAACAGCTGAAGCTTTCTTT.

The V call is TRBV4-2, the J call TRBJ1-4; D is undetermined. Trimming removed 6 bases at V and 0 bases at J, with 14 bases between. This CDR3 comprises 16 residues. Per the germline V gene, CDR1 is LGHNA and CDR2 is YNFKEQ. CDR3 bases: TGTGCCAGCAGTCAAACAGCCGGGGCAACTAATGAAAAACTGTTTTTT. Its translation is CASSQTAGATNEKLFF.

The genes are TRBV9 and TRBJ2-7, with D perhaps being TRBD1 or TRBD2 (5 bases each). With 7 bases removed from V and 0 bases from J, the gap between germline ends came to 17 bases. The CDR3 has 15 residues. The germline V gene encodes CDR1 SGDLS and CDR2 YYNGEE. Here the CDR3 DNA reads TGTGCCAGCGGACCCGGGGCAGCAACCTCCTACGAGCAGTACTTC. Translation: CASGPGAATSYEQYF.

The chain couples TRBV7-9 to TRBJ1-1, with 7 bases lining up with TRBD1. The CDR3 covers 15 residues. Germline CDR1 is SEHNR and CDR2 is FQNEAQ (reference sequence). V gave up 2 bases and J gave up 11 bases; unmatched junction bases: 14. As DNA, the CDR3 is TGTGCCAGCAGCTTAAGTTCGGGACAGAGGATCGAGGCTTTCTTT. Its translation is CASSLSSGQRIEAFF.

The CDR3: CASSLGDAGTDTQYF. The CDR3 nucleotides read TGTGCCAGCAGCTTGGGGGACGCTGGCACAGATACGCAGTATTTT. The rearrangement uses TRBV5-6 and TRBJ2-3; D possibly matches TRBD1 or TRBD2 (5 bases each). V lost 0 bases to trimming and J lost 1 base, with 9 bases between them. CDR3 size: 15 residues. The germline V gene has CDR1 SGHDT and CDR2 YYEEEE.

V usage is TRBV20-1 and J usage is TRBJ1-5, with 7 bases that match TRBD1. The CDR3 runs 15 residues. Germline V gene sequence: CDR1 DFQATT, CDR2 SNEGSKA (reference sequence). J was trimmed by 4 bases and V by 0 bases; bases with no gene match: 6. The CDR3 spells CSARDKRQGNQPQHF. CDR3 DNA: TGCAGTGCTAGAGATAAACGACAGGGTAATCAGCCCCAGCATTTT.

This clonotype was detected only a few times. V usage is TRBV6-6 and J usage is TRBJ1-2, with D uncertain. The length of the CDR3 is 13 residues. V was shortened by 4 bases and J by 8 bases, with 14 bases between the two germline ends. The germline CDR1 and CDR2 sequences are MNHNY and SVGAGI (reference sequence). The CDR3 here is CASSFRTAHGYTF. The CDR3 DNA follows: TGTGCCAGCAGTTTCAGGACCGCTCACGGCTACACCTTC.

The V and J genes are TRBV6-5 and TRBJ1-2, with D possibly being TRBD1 (6 bases). Germline values: CDR1 MNHEY, CDR2 SVGAGI. The CDR3 sequence is 13 residues long. Trimming left V 6 bases short and J 8 bases short, with 16 bases between. DNA for the CDR3: TGTGCCAGCAGGCCCGCAGGGGCTTTAGGCTACACCTTC. Translation gives CASRPAGALGYTF.

This sequence joins TRBV13 and TRBJ2-2; 7 bases align to TRBD1. The CDR3 runs 17 residues. The V gene's germline CDR1 is PRHDT and CDR2 FYEKMQ (reference sequence). V was clipped by 3 bases and J by 6 bases; unmatched bases: 13. CDR3 sequence: CASSFSAQGVFAGELFF. In DNA, the CDR3 is TGTGCCAGCAGCTTCTCCGCGCAGGGGGTTTTCGCCGGGGAGCTGTTTTTT.

The chain combines TRBV2 with TRBJ1-5, with D possibly TRBD1 on 6 matching bases. The CDR3 sequence is 12 residues long. The V gene lost 0 bases and the J gene lost 12 bases, with 9 bases spanning the gap. CDR1 and CDR2 (germline): SNHLY, FYNNEI. The CDR3 DNA reads as TGTGCCAGCAGTGAAGCTGGGGGCAGCCAGCATTTT. The encoded protein is CASSEAGGSQHF.